A single sample is the source of the 10 T cell receptor beta chains below, sequenced in a study of blood T cell repertoires in COVID-19. TCRdb keeps only in-frame clones here, not all; method: immunoSEQ multiplex PCR. The sample lists approximately 69,000 clones; 81% were seen once. Sequenced material: peripheral blood. These receptors all come from a woman in her seventies with acute or convalescent COVID-19.

V and J are TRBV27 and TRBJ2-7; TRBD2 aligns across 12 bases. Germline lookup yields CDR1 MNHEY and CDR2 SMNVEV (reference sequence). The CDR3 extends over 16 amino acids. Trimming cost V 6 bases and J 0 bases; bases outside gene matches: 6. Written as DNA, the CDR3 is TGTGCCAGCAGGAGGACTAGCGGGACCCCCTCCTACGAGCAGTACTTC. Its protein is CASRRTSGTPSYEQYF.

V and J are TRBV28 and TRBJ2-7; the match to TRBD2 covers 11 bases. Trimming removed 5 bases from V and 2 bases from J; junction bases left unmatched: 8. Looked up from germline, CDR1 is MDHEN and CDR2 is SYDVKM. This CDR3 has 16 amino acids. The DNA of the CDR3 is TGTGCCAGCAGTCACGGGACTAGCGGTAATCCCTACGAGCAGTACTTC. This encodes CASSHGTSGNPYEQYF.

The CDR3 region has the DNA TGTGCCAGCAGTGCCGCCGGGACAGGTCGGAGTATCGGCTACACCTTC. This gives the protein CASSAAGTGRSIGYTF. This chain uses TRBV6-1 with TRBJ1-2, with TRBD1 matching 8 bases. The CDR3 covers 16 residues. Germline values: CDR1 MNHNS, CDR2 SASEGT. Trimming at V came to 4 bases and at J to 8 bases, leaving 15 bases not matched to a gene.

The chain couples TRBV6-5 to TRBJ2-7; D possibly corresponds to TRBD2 (6 bases). Trimming left V 5 bases short and J 0 bases short, with 14 bases between. Germline lookup yields CDR1 MNHEY and CDR2 SVGAGI. CDR3 length: 15 residues. The CDR3 bases are TGTGCCAGCAGTCCGCTGACCGGGAGCTCCTACGAGCAGTACTTC. Its translation is CASSPLTGSSYEQYF.

The rearrangement joins TRBV2 to TRBJ2-7; the match to TRBD1 covers 7 bases. The germline V gene encodes CDR1 SNHLY and CDR2 FYNNEI. The V segment lost 8 bases and the J segment 2 bases; nucleotides outside the gene matches: 9. The CDR3 is made up of 14 amino acids. The CDR3 region is CASLLQGITYEQYF. The CDR3, as DNA: TGTGCCAGCCTATTACAGGGGATAACCTACGAGCAGTACTTC.

The chain joins TRBV9 to TRBJ2-2, with D maybe TRBD2 (5 bases). Trimming left V 2 bases short and J 3 bases short, with 11 bases between. The V gene's germline CDR1 is SGDLS and CDR2 YYNGEE. This CDR3 spans 15 amino acids. CDR3: CASSVGSSDTGELFF. CDR3 DNA: TGTGCCAGCAGCGTTGGGAGTTCTGACACCGGGGAGCTGTTTTTT.

This clone was detected a few times. CDR3 coding DNA: TGTGCCAGCAGCCCCCGGACAGGGGGCGGAATCACTGAAGCTTTCTTT. As protein: CASSPRTGGGITEAFF. The rearrangement links TRBV5-4 to TRBJ1-1; TRBD1 aligns across 11 bases. V was pared by 4 bases and J by 4 bases, with 9 bases of the junction left unmatched. Germline assignment: CDR1 SGHNT and CDR2 YYREEE (reference sequence). This CDR3 contains 16 residues.

The genes are TRBV6-5 and TRBJ2-7; TRBD2 might be the D (5 bases). The V gene's germline CDR1 is MNHEY and CDR2 SVGAGI. The CDR3 extends over 14 amino acids. Trimming took 4 bases from V and 3 from J, leaving 13 bases between them. The DNA for the CDR3 is TGTGCCAGCAGTTTAGGACTTGGCGGCTACGAGCAGTACTTC. Its protein product is CASSLGLGGYEQYF.

V and J are TRBV7-9 and TRBJ1-6; D might be TRBD1 (6 bases). Germline V gene sequence: CDR1 SEHNR, CDR2 FQNEAQ (reference sequence). The V end lost 3 bases, the J end lost 9 bases, and 15 bases lay between the germline ends. The length of the CDR3 is 15 residues. In DNA, the CDR3 is TGTGCCAGCAGCTTGGCTACAGGGTTTGGTTCACCCCTCCACTTT. Encoded protein: CASSLATGFGSPLHF.

The genes are TRBV20-1 and TRBJ2-1; tentatively, D is TRBD2 (5 bases). The V gene lost 3 bases and the J gene lost 6 bases, with 9 bases spanning the gap. This CDR3 has 12 amino acids. The germline gives CDR1 DFQATT, CDR2 SNEGSKA (reference sequence). CDR3 sequence: CSASRGVNEQFF. In DNA, the CDR3 is TGCAGTGCTAGTCGGGGAGTCAATGAGCAGTTCTTC.